These T cell receptor beta chains were read from a single sample in a study of blood T cell repertoires in COVID-19. Method: immunoSEQ multiplex PCR; TCRdb's copy keeps in-frame clones and lacks some. The sample consists of just over 300,000 clones, 70% to 90% of them appearing once. Source material: PBMCs or T cells enriched from blood (not recorded which). The receptors stem from a man between 25 and 39 years old who had recovered from COVID-19. The CDR3 runs from the conserved cysteine through the conserved F or W. D genes are given only for firm matches.

J gene: TRBJ2-1; D gene: TRBD2; V gene: TRBV11-3; CDR3 protein: CASSHGQGLYNEQFF; CDR3 DNA: TGTGCCAGCAGCCACGGGCAGGGACTATACAATGAGCAGTTCTTC
J gene: TRBJ2-7; D gene: TRBD2; V gene: TRBV30; CDR3 protein: CAWSIPWTSVPYEQYF; CDR3 DNA: TGTGCCTGGAGTATCCCCTGGACTAGCGTTCCCTACGAGCAGTACTTC
J gene: TRBJ2-1; D gene: TRBD1; V gene: TRBV11-3; CDR3 protein: CASSFRGRTYNEQFF; CDR3 DNA: TGTGCCAGCAGCTTCAGGGGGCGGACCTACAATGAGCAGTTCTTC
J gene: TRBJ2-5; D gene: TRBD2; V gene: TRBV5-1; CDR3 protein: CASSAGVRETQYF; CDR3 DNA: TGCGCCAGCAGCGCGGGAGTTCGGGAGACCCAGTACTTC
J gene: TRBJ2-7; D gene: NA; V gene: TRBV12-3/TRBV12-4; CDR3 protein: CASSLQGSGEQYF; CDR3 DNA: TGTGCCAGCAGTTTACAAGGGAGCGGCGAGCAGTACTTC
J gene: TRBJ1-5; D gene: NA; V gene: TRBV19; CDR3 protein: CASSWIPGSQPQHF; CDR3 DNA: TGTGCCAGTAGTTGGATCCCGGGAAGTCAGCCCCAGCATTTT
J gene: TRBJ1-5; D gene: NA; V gene: TRBV21-1; CDR3 protein: CASSQSKGAGSNQPQHF; CDR3 DNA: TGTGCCAGCAGCCAAAGTAAGGGGGCAGGTAGCAATCAGCCCCAGCATTTT
J gene: TRBJ2-2; D gene: TRBD1; V gene: TRBV30; CDR3 protein: CAWSIGTGVTGELFF; CDR3 DNA: TGTGCCTGGAGTATCGGGACAGGGGTCACCGGGGAGCTGTTTTTT
J gene: TRBJ2-1; D gene: TRBD2; V gene: TRBV5-1; CDR3 protein: CASSSTGTTYNEQFF; CDR3 DNA: TGCGCCAGCAGCTCTACCGGGACTACCTACAATGAGCAGTTCTTC
J gene: TRBJ1-5; D gene: TRBD1; V gene: TRBV24-1; CDR3 protein: CATGGQGGNQPQHF; CDR3 DNA: TGTGCCACCGGCGGACAGGGTGGCAATCAGCCCCAGCATTTT
J gene: TRBJ1-6; D gene: NA; V gene: TRBV5-6; CDR3 protein: CASSLDGGLDSPLHF; CDR3 DNA: TGTGCCAGCAGCTTGGACGGGGGGCTAGATTCACCCCTCCACTTT
J gene: TRBJ1-2; D gene: TRBD1; V gene: TRBV7-6; CDR3 protein: CASSLGQGGGYTF; CDR3 DNA: TGTGCCAGCAGCTTGGGACAGGGCGGAGGCTACACCTTC
J gene: TRBJ1-5; D gene: TRBD1; V gene: TRBV28; CDR3 protein: CASSGQGGWSNQPQHF; CDR3 DNA: TGTGCCAGCAGCGGACAGGGGGGTTGGAGCAATCAGCCCCAGCATTTT
J gene: TRBJ2-7; D gene: TRBD1; V gene: TRBV2; CDR3 protein: CASSDNRDSLYF; CDR3 DNA: TGTGCCAGCAGTGATAATAGGGACAGCCTGTACTTC
J gene: TRBJ1-1; D gene: NA; V gene: TRBV6-4; CDR3 protein: CASSGGAGFGTEAFF; CDR3 DNA: TGTGCCAGCAGTGGGGGTGCAGGGTTCGGCACTGAAGCTTTCTTT
J gene: TRBJ1-1; D gene: NA; V gene: TRBV6-5; CDR3 protein: CASSYMTRTEAFF; CDR3 DNA: TGTGCCAGCAGTTACATGACCAGGACTGAAGCTTTCTTT
J gene: TRBJ2-3; D gene: TRBD2; V gene: TRBV7-6; CDR3 protein: CASSLGGLAGSGADTQYF; CDR3 DNA: TGTGCCAGCAGCTTAGGAGGACTAGCGGGCAGTGGCGCAGATACGCAGTATTTT
J gene: TRBJ1-4; D gene: NA; V gene: TRBV5-1; CDR3 protein: CASSPSGDEKLFF; CDR3 DNA: TGCGCCAGCAGCCCGAGCGGGGACGAAAAACTGTTTTTT
J gene: TRBJ2-2; D gene: TRBD1; V gene: TRBV28; CDR3 protein: CASSDRGRTGELFF; CDR3 DNA: TGTGCCAGCAGTGACAGGGGGCGGACCGGGGAGCTGTTTTTT
J gene: TRBJ2-5; D gene: TRBD1; V gene: TRBV11-1; CDR3 protein: CASRPDRGRGTQYF; CDR3 DNA: TGTGCCAGCAGGCCTGACAGGGGCCGGGGGACCCAGTACTTC